These T cell receptor beta chains were read from a single sample in a study of Tregs in tolerant kidney transplant recipients. These TCRs' antigens remain unknown. Clones were read by immunoSEQ multiplex PCR, and TCRdb kept only the in-frame ones, dropping some. The sample lists approximately 20,000 clones; roughly 65% were seen once. Source material: Tregs from blood cultured with allogeneic cells. These receptors were collected from a human donor in good health. The CDR3 runs from the conserved cysteine through the conserved F or W. A D gene is named only where the DNA matches it firmly. Only part of the rows carry a size: once, few, many, or a class if the clone is expanded.

d_gene: NA
len: 12
v_gene: TRBV30
abundance: NA
j_gene: TRBJ2-7
CDR3nt: TGTGCCTGGAGTCGACAGAACTTCGAGCAGTACTTC
CDR3aa: CAWSRQNFEQYF

d_gene: TRBD2
len: 14
v_gene: TRBV18
abundance: few
j_gene: TRBJ2-7
CDR3nt: TGTGCCAGCTCACCAGGCGGGAGCTCCTACGAGCAGTACTTC
CDR3aa: CASSPGGSSYEQYF

d_gene: NA
len: 16
v_gene: TRBV5-5
abundance: NA
j_gene: TRBJ1-4
CDR3nt: TGTGCCAGCAGTCACGTCTTAGGGACCCTGAGGGAAAAACTGTTTTTT
CDR3aa: CASSHVLGTLREKLFF

d_gene: NA
len: 16
v_gene: TRBV7-6
abundance: NA
j_gene: TRBJ2-6
CDR3nt: TGTGCCAGCAGCTCCCTGGGGGGCTCTGGGGCCAACGTCCTGACTTTC
CDR3aa: CASSSLGGSGANVLTF

d_gene: NA
len: 13
v_gene: TRBV10-1
abundance: NA
j_gene: TRBJ2-5
CDR3nt: TGCGCCAGCAGTGAGTCGGAAAGTGAGACCCAGTACTTC
CDR3aa: CASSESESETQYF

d_gene: NA
len: 15
v_gene: TRBV18
abundance: NA
j_gene: TRBJ1-5
CDR3nt: TGTGCCAGCTCACCTTTCAGGGATAGCAATCAGCCCCAGCATTTT
CDR3aa: CASSPFRDSNQPQHF

d_gene: TRBD1
len: 17
v_gene: TRBV7-8
abundance: NA
j_gene: TRBJ2-7
CDR3nt: TGTGCCAGCAGCTTAGGGGTGACAGGGGGTAAGGTCTACGAGCAGTACTTC
CDR3aa: CASSLGVTGGKVYEQYF

d_gene: TRBD1
len: 16
v_gene: TRBV7-6
abundance: NA
j_gene: TRBJ2-7
CDR3nt: TGTGCCAGCAGCTTAGCTACCGGGACAGGGTCCTACGAGCAGTACTTC
CDR3aa: CASSLATGTGSYEQYF

d_gene: NA
len: 13
v_gene: TRBV19
abundance: few
j_gene: TRBJ1-1
CDR3nt: TGTGCCAGTAGTATCAACAGGGTGACTGAAGCTTTCTTT
CDR3aa: CASSINRVTEAFF

d_gene: NA
len: 15
v_gene: TRBV2
abundance: NA
j_gene: TRBJ2-2
CDR3nt: TGTGCCAGCAGTGAAGAAAGGACGAACACCGGGGAGCTGTTTTTT
CDR3aa: CASSEERTNTGELFF

d_gene: NA
len: 15
v_gene: TRBV14
abundance: few
j_gene: TRBJ2-2
CDR3nt: TGTGCCAGCAGCCAAGTTGGCTGGGCCGGCGGGGAGCTGTTTTTT
CDR3aa: CASSQVGWAGGELFF

d_gene: TRBD1
len: 14
v_gene: TRBV4-1
abundance: NA
j_gene: TRBJ1-2
CDR3nt: TGCGCCAGCAGCCAGGGGGACAGGGGGTATGGCTACACCTTC
CDR3aa: CASSQGDRGYGYTF

d_gene: NA
len: 16
v_gene: TRBV11-2
abundance: NA
j_gene: TRBJ2-3
CDR3nt: TGTGCCAGCAGCTCCTGGGGTTCTATGATCGCAGATACGCAGTATTTT
CDR3aa: CASSSWGSMIADTQYF

d_gene: NA
len: 13
v_gene: TRBV10-1
abundance: NA
j_gene: TRBJ1-1
CDR3nt: TGCGCCAGCAGTCCATGGCCGAACACTGAAGCTTTCTTT
CDR3aa: CASSPWPNTEAFF

d_gene: TRBD1
len: 15
v_gene: TRBV6-5
abundance: NA
j_gene: TRBJ2-1
CDR3nt: TGTGCCAGCAGTAAACAGGGGGGCTCCTACAATGAGCAGTTCTTC
CDR3aa: CASSKQGGSYNEQFF

d_gene: TRBD1
len: 13
v_gene: TRBV10-3
abundance: few
j_gene: TRBJ2-7
CDR3nt: TGTGCCATCAGAGGGACAGAACCCTACGAGCAGTACTTC
CDR3aa: CAIRGTEPYEQYF

d_gene: TRBD1
len: 15
v_gene: TRBV5-4
abundance: NA
j_gene: TRBJ1-1
CDR3nt: TGTGCCAGCAGCTCCGCAGGGGGGCTGAACACTGAAGCTTTCTTT
CDR3aa: CASSSAGGLNTEAFF

d_gene: NA
len: 14
v_gene: TRBV5-1
abundance: NA
j_gene: TRBJ2-1
CDR3nt: TGCGCCAGCAGCCCCCAGTCGGCCTACAATGAGCAGTTCTTC
CDR3aa: CASSPQSAYNEQFF

d_gene: NA
len: 13
v_gene: TRBV6-5
abundance: NA
j_gene: TRBJ2-7
CDR3nt: TGTGCCAGCAGTTTTCGCCCTTCCTACGAGCAGTACTTC
CDR3aa: CASSFRPSYEQYF

d_gene: TRBD2
len: 17
v_gene: TRBV9
abundance: NA
j_gene: TRBJ2-1
CDR3nt: TGTGCCAGCAGCGTAGCATTCAGCGGGAGAACGTACAATGAGCAGTTCTTC
CDR3aa: CASSVAFSGRTYNEQFF

d_gene: NA
len: 14
v_gene: TRBV21-1
abundance: few
j_gene: TRBJ2-7
CDR3nt: TGTGCCAGCAGCAACGGACAGGGGGACTACGAGCAGTACTTC
CDR3aa: CASSNGQGDYEQYF

d_gene: NA
len: 12
v_gene: TRBV29-1
abundance: medium-sized
j_gene: TRBJ1-5
CDR3nt: TGCAGCGCCGGGACTCCTAATCAGCCCCAGCATTTT
CDR3aa: CSAGTPNQPQHF

d_gene: TRBD1
len: 14
v_gene: TRBV6-5
abundance: medium-sized
j_gene: TRBJ1-6
CDR3nt: TGTGCCAGCACCCCTGGACAGGGGTATTCACCCCTCCACTTT
CDR3aa: CASTPGQGYSPLHF

d_gene: NA
len: 15
v_gene: TRBV5-1
abundance: few
j_gene: TRBJ1-1
CDR3nt: TGCGCCAGCAGCTTGTCCAGAGAGGGGTTCACTGAAGCTTTCTTT
CDR3aa: CASSLSREGFTEAFF

d_gene: TRBD2
len: 16
v_gene: TRBV5-1
abundance: few
j_gene: TRBJ2-1
CDR3nt: TGCGCCAGCAGCAACCCGGGACTAGCGGGGTACAATGAGCAGTTCTTC
CDR3aa: CASSNPGLAGYNEQFF

d_gene: NA
len: 15
v_gene: TRBV5-1
abundance: NA
j_gene: TRBJ1-1
CDR3nt: TGCGCCAGCAGCTTTCGGGGGGGCCAGAACACTGAAGCTTTCTTT
CDR3aa: CASSFRGGQNTEAFF

d_gene: NA
len: 15
v_gene: TRBV7-9
abundance: NA
j_gene: TRBJ1-1
CDR3nt: TGTGCCAGCAGCGATACATTATCCCGGGACGGTGAAGCTTTCTTT
CDR3aa: CASSDTLSRDGEAFF

d_gene: NA
len: 15
v_gene: TRBV18
abundance: NA
j_gene: TRBJ1-6
CDR3nt: TGTGCCAGCTCAGGACAGAGCTCCTATAATTCACCCCTCCACTTT
CDR3aa: CASSGQSSYNSPLHF

d_gene: NA
len: 13
v_gene: TRBV11-3
abundance: NA
j_gene: TRBJ1-6
CDR3nt: TGTGCCAGCAGCTTTCTTGATAATTCACCCCTCCACTTT
CDR3aa: CASSFLDNSPLHF

d_gene: TRBD2
len: 16
v_gene: TRBV9
abundance: NA
j_gene: TRBJ2-3
CDR3nt: TGTGCCAGCAGCCATGGACTAGCGGGAGCTACAGATACGCAGTATTTT
CDR3aa: CASSHGLAGATDTQYF

d_gene: TRBD2
len: 17
v_gene: TRBV13
abundance: NA
j_gene: TRBJ2-1
CDR3nt: TGTGCCAGCAGCTTAGAAGCGGGGGGACTCTCCTACAATGAGCAGTTCTTC
CDR3aa: CASSLEAGGLSYNEQFF

d_gene: NA
len: 14
v_gene: TRBV5-8
abundance: NA
j_gene: TRBJ1-3
CDR3nt: TGTGCCAGCAGCTCGGATAGTTGGTTGCCGACCACTTATTTT
CDR3aa: CASSSDSWLPTTYF

d_gene: NA
len: 13
v_gene: TRBV7-9
abundance: NA
j_gene: TRBJ1-4
CDR3nt: TGTGCCAGCAGCTTGAATGCTAATGAAAAACTGTTTTTT
CDR3aa: CASSLNANEKLFF

d_gene: TRBD2
len: 19
v_gene: TRBV27
abundance: NA
j_gene: TRBJ2-3
CDR3nt: TGTGCCAGCAGTTCTGGACTGGCGGGGGGGGCGGTAGGCACAGATACGCAGTATTTT
CDR3aa: CASSSGLAGGAVGTDTQYF

d_gene: TRBD1
len: 15
v_gene: TRBV5-1
abundance: NA
j_gene: TRBJ2-7
CDR3nt: TGCGCCAGCAGACAGACAGGGGACATCTCCTACGAGCAGTACTTC
CDR3aa: CASRQTGDISYEQYF

d_gene: NA
len: 17
v_gene: TRBV21-1
abundance: NA
j_gene: TRBJ2-3
CDR3nt: TGTGCCAGACTGGGTCCGGGGACTAGCGGGGGGGCGGATACGCAGTATTTT
CDR3aa: CARLGPGTSGGADTQYF

d_gene: TRBD1
len: 15
v_gene: TRBV6-5
abundance: NA
j_gene: TRBJ1-1
CDR3nt: TGTGCCAGCAGTTACTTAATGACAGGGGGGACTGAAGCTTTCTTT
CDR3aa: CASSYLMTGGTEAFF

d_gene: TRBD1
len: 16
v_gene: TRBV7-8
abundance: NA
j_gene: TRBJ1-5
CDR3nt: TGTGCCAGCAGCTCCCGACAGGGGTATAGCAATCAGCCCCAGCATTTT
CDR3aa: CASSSRQGYSNQPQHF

d_gene: NA
len: 15
v_gene: TRBV10-3
abundance: NA
j_gene: TRBJ2-2
CDR3nt: TGTGCCATCAGTCTACTGCAGGAAGGCACCGGGGAGCTGTTTTTT
CDR3aa: CAISLLQEGTGELFF

d_gene: NA
len: 12
v_gene: TRBV6-5
abundance: NA
j_gene: TRBJ1-2
CDR3nt: TGTGCCAGCACTGAACGGAAAAGTGGCTACACCTTC
CDR3aa: CASTERKSGYTF

d_gene: NA
len: 12
v_gene: TRBV6-5
abundance: NA
j_gene: TRBJ2-7
CDR3nt: TGTGCCAGCAGTTTCCCCTCCTACGAGCAGTACTTC
CDR3aa: CASSFPSYEQYF

d_gene: NA
len: 13
v_gene: TRBV30
abundance: NA
j_gene: TRBJ1-1
CDR3nt: TGTGCCTGGAGTGTCGGTAGGTCCACTGAAGCTTTCTTT
CDR3aa: CAWSVGRSTEAFF

d_gene: NA
len: 15
v_gene: TRBV27
abundance: few
j_gene: TRBJ2-3
CDR3nt: TGTGCCAGCAGTTTATCCTGGACAAGCACAGATACGCAGTATTTT
CDR3aa: CASSLSWTSTDTQYF

d_gene: TRBD1
len: 13
v_gene: TRBV6-6
abundance: NA
j_gene: TRBJ2-7
CDR3nt: TGTGCCACCCGGACAGGGGGCGCCTACGAGCAGTACTTC
CDR3aa: CATRTGGAYEQYF

d_gene: TRBD1
len: 17
v_gene: TRBV5-1
abundance: few
j_gene: TRBJ2-7
CDR3nt: TGCGCCAGCAGCTTGGGGAGGGGGACAGGGGTCGTGGACGAGCAGTACTTC
CDR3aa: CASSLGRGTGVVDEQYF

d_gene: NA
len: 15
v_gene: TRBV5-1
abundance: once
j_gene: TRBJ1-1
CDR3nt: TGCGCCAGCAGCTTGGTCGCGGTCATGAACACTGAAGCTTTCTTT
CDR3aa: CASSLVAVMNTEAFF

d_gene: NA
len: 18
v_gene: TRBV11-2
abundance: NA
j_gene: TRBJ1-3
CDR3nt: TGTGCCAGCAGCTTCTATTCTACGCGGCGCTCTTCTGGAAACACCATATATTTT
CDR3aa: CASSFYSTRRSSGNTIYF

d_gene: TRBD1
len: 13
v_gene: TRBV5-4
abundance: few
j_gene: TRBJ1-1
CDR3nt: TGTGCCAGCACCCAGGACAGGTACACTGAAGCTTTCTTT
CDR3aa: CASTQDRYTEAFF